One and the same sample provided the 12 T cell receptor beta chains below, sequenced in a study of blood T cells in healthy people across ages. Then a second PCR, running roughly 7 to 11 cycles, was carried out with a sample-barcoded 5' primer and a J-beta primer mix. One entry per CDR3 protein, called by TCRdb with MiXCR from the 5' RACE reads. Among roughly 1.7 million distinct CDR3 sequences, 30% to 40% were seen once, and the ten largest hold approximately 10%. Sequencing used blood. These receptors were collected from a woman aged 25 to 39 in good health.

This rearrangement joins TRBV28 to TRBJ2-3; 8 nucleotides match TRBD1. Germline CDR1 reads MDHEN; CDR2 reads SYDVKM. The CDR3 length is 16 residues. J gave up 6 bases and V 6 bases, and 14 bases lay outside the gene matches. CDR3 in amino acids: CASRSNTGGALDTQYF. Here the CDR3 DNA reads TGTGCCAGCAGATCAAATACAGGGGGAGCTTTGGATACGCAGTATTTT.

This clonotype was seen a few times. This CDR3 reads CASTASGAYEQYF. CDR3 nucleotide sequence: TGCGCCAGCACTGCAAGCGGAGCCTACGAGCAGTACTTC. This chain connects TRBV5-1 to TRBJ2-7; the D gene is possibly TRBD2 (5 bases). This CDR3 is 13 amino acids long. Germline CDR1 is SGHRS and CDR2 is YFSETQ. The V gene lost 6 bases and the J gene lost 2 bases, with 12 bases spanning the gap.

The V and J genes are TRBV13 and TRBJ2-1; 9 bases fit TRBD2. The germline V gene has CDR1 PRHDT and CDR2 FYEKMQ (reference sequence). V gave up 5 bases and J gave up 9 bases; unmatched junction bases: 14. The CDR3 totals 16 residues. This chain's CDR3 is CASSAGGGRVLSEQFF. In nucleotides, the CDR3 is TGTGCCAGCAGCGCCGGGGGCGGGAGGGTTTTAAGTGAGCAGTTCTTC.

The gene calls are TRBV3-1 and TRBJ1-6; TRBD1 aligns across 7 bases. V was clipped by 5 bases and J by 7 bases; unmatched bases: 11. The CDR3 is made up of 16 amino acids. From germline, CDR1 is LGHDT and CDR2 YNNKEL (reference sequence). The CDR3 sequence is CASSDITGVVNSPLHF. CDR3 coding DNA: TGTGCCAGCAGCGACATTACAGGGGTTGTGAATTCACCCCTCCACTTT. Full variable domain (missing parts from reference TRBV3-1 and TRBJ1-6): DTAVSQTPKYLVTQMGNDKSIKCEQNLGHDTMYWYKQDSKKFLKIMFSYNNKELIINETVPNRFSPKSPDKAHLNLHINSLELGDSAVYFCASSDITGVVNSPLHFGNGTRLTVT.

This clonotype has only a few counts. The rearrangement uses TRBV10-3 and TRBJ2-2, with TRBD2 as a possible D gene (6 bases). The V end was cut by 7 bases, the J end by 2 bases, with 14 bases between. This CDR3 is built from 15 residues. Germline V gene sequence: CDR1 ENHRY, CDR2 SYGVKD. The CDR3 reads CAIMQLAANTGELFF. The CDR3 region has the DNA TGTGCCATCATGCAGTTAGCGGCTAACACCGGGGAGCTGTTTTTT.

J is TRBJ2-7 and V is TRBV3-1; D possibly corresponds to TRBD1 (5 bases). The CDR3 sequence is 15 residues long. Germline loops: CDR1 LGHDT, CDR2 YNNKEL (reference sequence). V gave up 2 bases and J gave up 5 bases, with 16 bases separating them. The DNA for the CDR3 is TGTGCCAGCAGCCAAAGGGGTAGAGAGATACACGAGCAGTACTTC. As protein: CASSQRGREIHEQYF.

This clonotype was seen a handful of times. The chain has TRBV4-1 and TRBJ1-5; D unclear. The CDR3 is 15 amino acids. CDR1 is MGHRA, CDR2 YSYEKL, per germline. Trimming left V 1 base short and J 3 bases short, with 10 bases between. In DNA form, the CDR3 reads TGCGCCAGCAGCCAAGGGCAAGAGATCAATCAGCCCCAGCATTTT. Amino acid sequence: CASSQGQEINQPQHF.

This sequence joins TRBV20-1 and TRBJ1-6; possible D gene TRBD1, 5 bases. Trimming pared 5 bases from V and 6 bases from J, leaving 17 bases between. Germline V gene sequence: CDR1 DFQATT, CDR2 SNEGSKA (reference sequence). The CDR3 totals 15 residues. The CDR3 nucleotides read TGCAGTGCTGGGTACCCGGGACTGCCTAATTCACCCCTCCACTTT. It codes for CSAGYPGLPNSPLHF.

In DNA form, the CDR3 reads TGTGCCAGCGCCCTCACTAGCGGGACCACAGATACGCAGTATTTT. Translated, it gives CASALTSGTTDTQYF. This sequence joins TRBV3-1 and TRBJ2-3; 10 bases match TRBD2. The CDR3 contains 15 residues. J was trimmed by 2 bases and V by 8 bases; bases with no gene match: 7. Germline CDR1 LGHDT, CDR2 YNNKEL (reference sequence).

V is TRBV10-3 and J is TRBJ2-1; no definite D call. CDR1 is ENHRY, CDR2 SYGVKD, per germline. Deletions cut 4 bases from V and 8 bases from J, with 9 bases between. There are 12 residues in the CDR3. The CDR3 bases are TGTGCCATCAGTGCTACTAATGATGAGCAGTTCTTC. Translated, it gives CAISATNDEQFF.

The rearrangement joins TRBV7-2 to TRBJ2-3, with D perhaps TRBD2 (6 bases). This CDR3 contains 16 residues. V was trimmed by 5 bases and J by 2 bases, leaving 17 bases between them. CDR1 SGHTA and CDR2 FQGNSA come from the germline V gene. CDR3 sequence: CASSLRGLANTDTQYF. In DNA, the CDR3 is TGTGCCAGCAGCCTCCGGGGACTGGCTAACACAGATACGCAGTATTTT.

This clonotype turned up a few times. The chain has TRBV27 and TRBJ1-6; TRBD1 agrees at 9 bases. CDR1 and CDR2 (germline): MNHEY, SMNVEV (reference sequence). V lost 8 bases to trimming and J lost 10 bases; unmatched junction nucleotides: 12. The CDR3 sequence is 15 residues long. CDR3 residues: CASRTVQGAVSPLHF. The CDR3 bases are TGTGCCAGCCGGACCGTACAGGGGGCGGTCTCACCCCTCCACTTT.